This is a list of T cell receptor beta chains from one sample in a study of PD-1 blockade in classical Hodgkin lymphoma. Here immunoSEQ multiplex PCR was the method, and the copy in TCRdb shows in-frame clones only, minus some. This sample carries around 30,000 clones, roughly 91% of them seen once, and the ten largest clones take about 0.22%. The sequencing input was CD4+ T cells from blood. These receptors were collected from a human donor with classical Hodgkin lymphoma. Each CDR3 is given with its conserved first and last residue. For some rows the clone size is stated as once, few or many, or as a class when expanded; others skip it.

>.|TRBV7-9
CASSPQREAGNEQFF
>.|TRBV19
CASRWTSLASTDTQYF
>once|TRBV12-5
CASGLVDGVGASGTF
>.|TRBV5-6
CASSLVRRGGSHEQFF
>.|TRBV6-5
CASSYRVRGNEQYF
>.|TRBV6-5
CASREATRTDTQYF
>.|TRBV23-1
CASSLGTGEGYEQYF
>.|TRBV5-1
CASSFSGGNQPQHF
>.|TRBV2
CASSAGTSTDTQYF
>.|TRBV6-1
CASSPTGGFYEQYF
>.|TRBV20-1
CSAREETQYF
>few|TRBV7-9
CASSAWFSGELFF
>.|TRBV5-1
CASSLWGQRETQYF
>.|TRBV18
CASSSGPNTEAFF
>.|TRBV20-1
CTLSIRETQYF
>.|TRBV7-6
CASSFGRSYGYTF
>once|TRBV11-2
CASRLAGVGTDTQYF
>.|TRBV9
CASSVEGLAGVETQYF
>.|TRBV11-2
CASSLGVTDPRTEAFF
>.|TRBV28
CASQGPYTGELFF
>.|TRBV7-6
CASSLDGRGTPLRGPHQETQYF
>.|TRBV29-1
CSVGTSGMADTQYF
>few|TRBV7-2
CASSLRFGYTF
>.|TRBV9
CASSVDGGLNEKLFF
>.|TRBV5-1
CASSFTGGSGANVLTF
>.|TRBV5-6
CASSTTRGADFQETQYF
>.|TRBV5-6
CASSPPTGTTDTQYF
>.|TRBV21-1
CATRPGSYNEQFF
>.|TRBV30
CAWSLGWEQYF
>.|TRBV6-5
CASRPGQGNYEQYF
>.|TRBV10-3
CAIKGAGGRNYGYTF
>few|TRBV4-2
CASSQLRDGRYGYTF
>.|TRBV5-1
CASGSSYNEQFF
>.|TRBV5-4
CASSLPLAGVDEQYF